A few counts support the clone carrying this T cell receptor beta chain. This sample stems from a study of molecular identifiers for immune sequencing clone quantification. Between the trimmed V and J ends, which lost 5 bases and 3 bases, there was a span of 20 bases. Germline values: CDR1 LNHDA, CDR2 SQIVND (reference sequence). This CDR3 is built from 16 residues. TCRdb re-analysed the PCR reads in MiXCR, keeping a single row per CDR3 protein. This sample yields approximately 500,000 distinct CDR3 sequences, of which about 22% are seen a single time; about 0.84% belongs to the top ten. The rearrangement links TRBV19 to TRBJ2-7; D is possibly TRBD1 (6 bases). Sequenced sample: naive CD8+ T cells from blood, with Jurkat cell RNA spiked in. Regarding subset: FACS-sorted CD8+CD4-CCR7+CD45RA+ naive T cells. The receptor was derived from a human donor in good health. Some libraries in this study had Jurkat cell RNA spiked in. CDR3 coding DNA: TGTGCCAGTAGTCTGATGGGACAATCTACGGGCTACGAGCAGTACTTC. Its protein is CASSLMGQSTGYEQYF.